This T cell receptor (beta chain) appears in the sequencing data of a study of shared clonotypes between healthy human individuals. In the study overall: Contributing individuals were two females and three males aged 18 to 49. Each donor's CD4 naive and CD4 memory cells filled three plates apiece, CD8 naive two, and CD8 memory one. Study findings and constraints: An expected dependence of interdonor clonotype sharing on sequencing depth was noted.

Naive CD8 cells lacked CD45RO and underwent positive selection for CCR7, leaving out terminally differentiated effector memory CD45RA+ cells. Clones were read by immunoSEQ multiplex PCR, and TCRdb kept only the in-frame ones, dropping some. The data show 1.5 million to 2.5 million clones, over 85% seen once. Concerning this clone itself: Its antigen is not identified.

The CDR3 loop spans 15 amino acids. V lost 3 bases and J 0 bases, leaving 12 bases between the germline ends. From germline, CDR1 is SGHTA and CDR2 FQGNSA. The chain recombines TRBV7-2 with TRBJ2-7; D unclear. The source of this sequence is a young man in good health. The specimen was naive CD8+ T cells sorted from blood. CDR3 region: CASSLQAPTSYEQYF. In DNA form, the CDR3 reads TGTGCCAGCAGCTTGCAAGCCCCAACCTCCTACGAGCAGTACTTC.